The 6 T cell receptor beta chains below all came from one sample that was sequenced in a study of beta chain features in type 1 diabetes. Their cognate antigens are unknown. General study points: A moderate, significant TCRB CDR3 shortening appeared in type 1 diabetes across four CD4+ subsets.

Sequenced material consisted of expressed TCRB transcripts (all of the isolated RNA was reverse transcribed). Repertoires were generated with immunoSEQ multiplex PCR, while TCRdb's copy carries only in-frame clones and drops some. The sample holds about 660,000 clones, around 15% seen once. Sequenced sample: naive CD4+ T cells from blood. Source of these receptors: a man between 18 and 35 years old with type 1 diabetes.

This clone has just a few counts. The chain couples TRBV7-2 to TRBJ1-2; perhaps TRBD1 as D (5 bases). The CDR3 has 15 amino acids. V shed 3 bases and J shed 4 bases, with 15 bases lying between them. Germline V gene data show CDR1 as SGHTA and CDR2 as FQGNSA. In DNA form, the CDR3 reads TGTGCCAGCAGCTTTGTCGCGGGGGATCCCTATGGCTACACCTTC. Its translation is CASSFVAGDPYGYTF.

The chain has TRBV7-9 and TRBJ1-1; 8 nucleotides align to TRBD1. The J segment lost 7 bases and the V segment lost 4 bases, leaving 5 bases of the junction unmatched. There are 13 residues in the CDR3. Germline V CDR1 and CDR2: SEHNR, FQNEAQ (reference sequence). CDR3 protein: CASSSRQGLEAFF. The CDR3 nucleotides read TGTGCCAGCAGCTCAAGACAGGGGCTTGAAGCTTTCTTT.

This clone was seen a handful of times. The rearrangement joins TRBV30 to TRBJ2-1, with TRBD2 as a possible D gene (6 bases). V lost 0 bases and J 10 bases, leaving 13 bases between the germline ends. This CDR3 spans 13 amino acids. Germline CDR1 reads GTSNPN; CDR2 reads SVGIG (reference sequence). CDR3 nucleotide sequence: TGTGCCTGGAGTGTACGAGTGGCGGGGGAGCAGTTCTTC. This translates into CAWSVRVAGEQFF. The whole variable domain, filled in from reference TRBV30 and TRBJ2-1, reads SQTIHQWPATLVQPVGSPLSLECTVEGTSNPNLYWYRQAAGRGLQLLFYSVGIGQISSEVPQNLSASRPQDRQFILSSKKLLLSDSGFYLCAWSVRVAGEQFFGPGTRLTVL.

This clone was counted a few times. The chain uses TRBV23-1 and TRBJ2-3, with 11 bases matching TRBD1. TRBV23-1 is treated as an ORF (open reading frame) with a function not yet certain. The CDR3 spans 16 residues. V was clipped by 7 bases and J by 6 bases; unmatched bases: 12. CDR3: CASIQAGTGGKDTQYF. The CDR3 nucleotides read TGCGCCAGCATCCAAGCGGGGACAGGGGGGAAGGATACGCAGTATTTT.

This clone was counted only a few times. The chain is built from TRBV11-2 and TRBJ2-3; D not resolved. The CDR3 runs 15 residues. Germline V gene data show CDR1 as SGHAT and CDR2 as FQNNGV. V lost 7 bases to trimming and J lost 2 bases, with 16 bases between them. CDR3 in amino acids: CASNGRPLSTDTQYF. CDR3 sequence (DNA): TGTGCCAGCAACGGGCGCCCCTTGTCCACAGATACGCAGTATTTT.

This clone was counted a single time. The V gene is TRBV19, the J gene TRBJ2-1; the match to TRBD2 covers 9 bases. The V gene's germline CDR1 is LNHDA and CDR2 SQIVND (reference sequence). This CDR3 contains 17 residues. V gave up 1 base and J gave up 9 bases; unmatched junction bases: 13. The CDR3, as DNA: TGTGCCAGTAGTATAGGTCGGCGGGAGGGCCTGAGGGGTGAGCAGTTCTTC. Amino acids: CASSIGRREGLRGEQFF. Full variable domain (outside the CDR3, taken from reference TRBV19 and TRBJ2-1): DGGITQSPKYLFRKEGQNVTLSCEQNLNHDAMYWYRQDPGQGLRLIYYSQIVNDFQKGDIAEGYSVSREKKESFPLTVTSAQKNPTAFYLCASSIGRREGLRGEQFFGPGTRLTVL.